The TCR beta chain described here comes from a study of Tregs in tolerant kidney transplant recipients. The method was immunoSEQ multiplex PCR; TCRdb's version includes in-frame clones alone and lacks a portion of them. The sample has about 48,000 clones. General study findings and limits: Activated donor B cell expansion appeared to reveal the most relevant donor-specific TCRbeta repertoire.

Germline CDR1 is SGHNT and CDR2 is YYREEE (reference sequence). The CDR3 is made up of 14 amino acids. Trimming took 4 bases from V and 3 from J, leaving 10 bases between them. On this clone itself: Antigen unknown. With the read ending 3 residues before the CDR3 end, the germline J gene is used to fill in that end.

CD4+CD25+CD127- Tregs, CD4+CD25- non-Tregs, CD4 and CD8 cells were sorted. The clonotype comes from a human donor who received a combined kidney and bone marrow transplant. This chain links TRBV5-4 with TRBJ1-4, with D possibly being TRBD1 (6 bases). The material sequenced was CD4+ T cells from blood, taken before the transplant. CDR3 DNA (partial): TGTGCCAGCAGCCCCCAGGGGTCTAATGAAAAA. This gives the protein CASSPQGSNEK. The full CDR3 reads CASSPQGSNEKLFF.